This T cell receptor (beta chain) emerged from a study of T-cell reconstitution after alpha-beta-depleted transplantation in children. CDR3 length equals 16 residues. The V gene lost 0 bases and the J gene lost 6 bases, with 14 bases spanning the gap. Germline CDR1 is LGHNA and CDR2 is YSLEER. Using unique molecular identifiers, the investigators prepared the TCRbeta library. TCRdb recomputed calls from the PCR reads with MiXCR, one row per CDR3 protein. The data hold 450,000 to 600,000 distinct CDR3 sequences, with approximately 30% observed a single time. The sequence came from a human donor who donated a stem cell graft to a child with aplastic anemia. The gene calls are TRBV4-3 and TRBJ2-2, with D possibly matching TRBD2 (5 bases). The sequenced sample was PBMCs from the stem cell graft donor, obtained from the stem cell graft. The CDR3 DNA is TGCGCCAGCAGCCAAGAGATCCCGAGGGTTGCCGGGGAGCTGTTTTTT. The encoded protein is CASSQEIPRVAGELFF.